A selection of T cell receptor beta chains follows, all from one sample in a study of blood T cell repertoires in COVID-19. The method was immunoSEQ multiplex PCR; TCRdb's version includes in-frame clones alone and lacks a portion of them. This table has around 300,000 clones, around 85% appearing once. The sample was PBMCs or T cells enriched from blood (not recorded which). The receptors shown here come from a woman aged 50 to 65 who had recovered from COVID-19. Both conserved end residues are part of each CDR3. The D gene is left open where the match is weak. Size is stated for part of the rows, as once, few or many counts, or as a class when the clone is expanded.

d_gene	v_gene	abundance	j_gene	CDR3aa	CDR3nt
.	TRBV5-1	.	TRBJ2-3	CASSPAPSSGSTDTQYF	TGCGCCAGCAGCCCCGCGCCGAGCAGCGGAAGCACAGATACGCAGTATTTT
TRBD1	TRBV27	.	TRBJ1-6	CASRLDRAATNSPLHF	TGTGCCAGCAGATTGGACAGGGCGGCTACTAATTCACCCCTCCACTTT
TRBD2	TRBV7-2	.	TRBJ2-1	CASSARLAGNNEQFF	TGTGCCAGCAGCGCGCGACTAGCGGGAAATAATGAGCAGTTCTTC
.	TRBV5-1	.	TRBJ2-1	CASSEGGQKGYNEQFF	TGCGCCAGCAGCGAAGGAGGACAGAAAGGTTACAATGAGCAGTTCTTC
.	TRBV29-1	.	TRBJ2-1	CSARTEYNEQFF	TGCAGCGCTAGGACAGAGTACAATGAGCAGTTCTTC
.	TRBV23-1	.	TRBJ2-5	CASSPAPQGRETQYF	TGCGCCAGCAGTCCCGCGCCCCAGGGTCGGGAGACCCAGTACTTC
.	TRBV12-1	.	TRBJ2-3	CALPRLHTDTQYF	TGTGCCCTACCGCGCCTTCACACAGATACGCAGTATTTT
TRBD2	TRBV7-6	few	TRBJ2-3	CASKRLAGDGTDTQYF	TGTGCCAGCAAGAGACTAGCGGGGGATGGTACAGATACGCAGTATTTT
.	TRBV3-1/TRBV3-2	.	TRBJ1-6	CASSQGPSPLHF	TGTGCCAGCAGCCAAGGGCCTTCACCCCTCCACTTT
TRBD1	TRBV19	.	TRBJ1-5	CASSIEGGSGNQPQHF	TGTGCCAGTAGTATAGAAGGGGGCTCTGGGAATCAGCCCCAGCATTTT
.	TRBV6-2/TRBV6-3	.	TRBJ1-6	CASSYTGRGSPLHF	TGTGCCAGCAGTTACACAGGGAGGGGTTCACCCCTCCACTTT
TRBD1	TRBV6-2/TRBV6-3	once	TRBJ1-6	CASSSPGTGNNSPLHF	TGTGCCAGCAGTAGTCCGGGGACAGGAAATAATTCACCCCTCCACTTT
.	TRBV7-9	few	TRBJ1-1	CASAMTVNTEAFF	TGTGCCAGCGCCATGACTGTGAACACTGAAGCTTTCTTT
.	TRBV30	.	TRBJ2-7	CAWSTVYEQYF	TGTGCCTGGAGCACAGTCTACGAGCAGTACTTC
.	TRBV2	.	TRBJ2-3	CASSIHHQVDTQYF	TGTGCCAGCAGTATCCATCATCAGGTAGATACGCAGTATTTT
.	TRBV15	.	TRBJ1-5	CATSRDLGFGGLASQHF	TGTGCCACCAGCAGAGATCTCGGGTTTGGGGGACTGGCGTCCCAGCATTTT
.	TRBV5-4	.	TRBJ1-4	CASSPQGRNEKLFF	TGTGCCAGCAGCCCGCAGGGAAGAAATGAAAAACTGTTTTTT
.	TRBV5-6	.	TRBJ1-1	CASSLGQGNRAFF	TGTGCCAGCAGCTTGGGGCAGGGAAACCGGGCTTTCTTT
.	TRBV28	few	TRBJ1-3	CASTPGQINTIYF	TGTGCCAGCACCCCCGGACAGATTAACACCATATATTTT
TRBD2	TRBV2	.	TRBJ2-1	CASMPLAGGYNEQFF	TGTGCCAGCATGCCACTAGCGGGAGGGTACAATGAGCAGTTCTTC
TRBD2	TRBV15	.	TRBJ2-1	CATSRASGGAREQFF	TGTGCCACCAGCAGAGCTAGCGGGGGGGCAAGAGAGCAGTTCTTC
TRBD1	TRBV3-1/TRBV3-2	.	TRBJ1-1	CASSPQGARYTEAFF	TGTGCCAGCAGCCCACAGGGGGCGCGGTACACTGAAGCTTTCTTT
.	TRBV7-8	.	TRBJ2-4	CASSLAAGVESIQYF	TGTGCCAGCAGCTTAGCGGCAGGGGTGGAGAGCATTCAGTACTTC
.	TRBV28	.	TRBJ2-3	CASSLGLTDEVTDTQYF	TGTGCCAGCAGTTTAGGGTTGACAGACGAGGTCACAGATACGCAGTATTTT
.	TRBV6-6	.	TRBJ2-2	CASRLRQVNTGELFF	TGTGCCAGCAGACTGAGACAGGTCAACACCGGGGAGCTGTTTTTT
TRBD1	TRBV10-3	.	TRBJ2-5	CAIALGQGSFAETQYF	TGTGCCATCGCCCTCGGACAGGGAAGTTTTGCGGAGACCCAGTACTTC
.	TRBV30	.	TRBJ2-7	CAWSTGQVYEQYF	TGTGCCTGGAGTACGGGACAAGTCTACGAGCAGTACTTC
.	TRBV30	.	TRBJ2-3	CAWSSKTYRAASTDTQYF	TGTGCCTGGAGCTCGAAGACCTACAGAGCTGCTAGCACAGATACGCAGTATTTT
.	TRBV5-1	.	TRBJ2-5	CASSLPGETQYF	TGCGCCAGCAGCTTGCCAGGGGAGACCCAGTACTTC
.	TRBV19	.	TRBJ1-4	CASSLRHLTEKLFF	TGTGCCAGTAGTTTGCGACACCTTACTGAAAAACTGTTTTTT
.	TRBV28	.	TRBJ1-1	CASSLRRGTNTEAFF	TGTGCCAGCAGTTTAAGGAGGGGCACGAACACTGAAGCTTTCTTT
.	TRBV9	.	TRBJ2-7	CASSVVSGYEQYF	TGTGCCAGCAGCGTAGTTTCGGGCTACGAGCAGTACTTC
.	TRBV27	.	TRBJ1-2	CASSFASGGSYGYTF	TGTGCCAGCAGTTTCGCATCGGGGGGTTCCTATGGCTACACCTTC
.	TRBV11-2	.	TRBJ1-1	CASSLGPLRLRAETEAFF	TGTGCCAGCAGCTTAGGCCCTTTAAGGTTGAGGGCAGAGACTGAAGCTTTCTTT
.	TRBV6-5	.	TRBJ1-4	CASSPGATNEKLFF	TGTGCCAGCAGTCCCGGGGCAACTAATGAAAAACTGTTTTTT
.	TRBV3-1/TRBV3-2	.	TRBJ2-1	CASSLGVALYNEQFF	TGTGCCAGCAGCCTAGGGGTCGCGCTATACAATGAGCAGTTCTTC
.	TRBV5-6	.	TRBJ1-2	CASSRGLGGYTF	TGTGCCAGCAGCAGAGGTCTAGGTGGCTACACCTTC
TRBD1	TRBV5-1	.	TRBJ2-5	CASSLDTGEETQYF	TGCGCCAGCAGCTTGGATACAGGGGAAGAGACCCAGTACTTC
TRBD1	TRBV6-1	.	TRBJ1-1	CASSEGRTGGNEAFF	TGTGCCAGCAGTGAAGGTAGGACAGGGGGAAATGAAGCTTTCTTT